The 22 T cell receptor beta chains below come from one sample, sequenced in a study of identifying expanded T cells in peripheral blood. Sequenced by immunoSEQ multiplex PCR; TCRdb stores in-frame clones only, minus some. Here the sample spans about 58,000 clones, about 83% being singletons. Sequencing used blood. These receptors were collected from a person aged 18 to 70 in good health.

This clone was found a few times. The chain couples TRBV23-1 to TRBJ1-1; 8 bases match TRBD1. TRBV23-1 is treated as an ORF (open reading frame) with a function not yet certain. J gave up 4 bases and V 2 bases, and 6 bases lay outside the gene matches. The CDR3 contains 15 residues. Written as DNA, the CDR3 is TGCGCCAGCAGTCAACCGGACAGGGCCGGCACTGAAGCTTTCTTT. Translation gives CASSQPDRAGTEAFF.

About this clone itself: A junction boundary mismatches the germline segment, possibly from a read error. The chain uses TRBV7-9 and TRBJ1-3; D uncertain. Germline lookup yields CDR1 SEHNR and CDR2 FQNEAQ (reference sequence). This CDR3 is 16 amino acids long. The CDR3 is CVSSLGPAASGNTIYF. The DNA for the CDR3 is TGTGTCAGCAGCTTAGGGCCGGCCGCTTCTGGAAACACCATATATTTT.

The rearrangement joins TRBV18 to TRBJ2-5; perhaps TRBD1 as D (6 bases). The V end was cut by 0 bases, the J end by 5 bases, with 10 bases between. The CDR3 extends over 14 amino acids. Germline CDR1 reads KGHSH; CDR2 reads LQKENI. CDR3 bases: TGTGCCAGCTCACCACCGGGACAATGGGAGACCCAGTACTTC. It encodes CASSPPGQWETQYF. Complete variable domain (other parts from reference TRBV18 and TRBJ2-5): NAGVMQNPRHLVRRRGQEARLRCSPMKGHSHVYWYRQLPEEGLKFMVYLQKENIIDESGMPKERFSAEFPKEGPSILRIQQVVRGDSAAYFCASSPPGQWETQYFGPGTRLLVL.

The chain links TRBV5-1 to TRBJ1-1; no clear D. The CDR3 length is 14 residues. Germline V gene sequence: CDR1 SGHRS, CDR2 YFSETQ. V shed 0 bases and J shed 1 base, with 7 bases lying between them. CDR3 sequence (DNA): TGCGCCAGCAGCTTGGCAGAGGGGAACACTGAAGCTTTCTTT. Translating it yields CASSLAEGNTEAFF.

This clone has just a few counts. The chain combines TRBV18 with TRBJ2-3; 7 bases are shared with TRBD1. The CDR3 spans 18 residues. Germline V CDR1 and CDR2: KGHSH, LQKENI. J lost 0 bases, V lost 5 bases, and 14 bases had no gene match. The CDR3 is CASSFTGDLPTSTDTQYF. The CDR3 nucleotides read TGTGCCAGCTCATTTACAGGGGACCTCCCCACTAGCACAGATACGCAGTATTTT.

The CDR3 nucleotides are TGTGCCAGCTCGCGGGGCGCAGGGGCCCTCCCAAGCAACACCGGGGAGCTGTTTTTT. Residues: CASSRGAGALPSNTGELFF. The rearrangement uses TRBV18 and TRBJ2-2; D possibly matches TRBD1 or TRBD2 (6 bases each). CDR3 length equals 19 residues. Germline V lookup: CDR1 KGHSH, CDR2 LQKENI. The V gene lost 6 bases and the J gene lost 2 bases, with 25 bases spanning the gap.

The chain is built from TRBV5-1 and TRBJ2-5; perhaps TRBD2 as D (5 bases). The CDR3 spans 14 residues. Trimming shortened V by 4 bases and J by 4 bases, and 14 bases separated the two germline ends. Germline V lookup: CDR1 SGHRS, CDR2 YFSETQ. Written as DNA, the CDR3 is TGCGCCAGCAGCAGCGGAACGGGCTTAGAGACCCAGTACTTC. It codes for CASSSGTGLETQYF.

The rearrangement links TRBV5-6 to TRBJ1-1; D not resolved. CDR1 and CDR2 from the germline V gene are SGHDT and YYEEEE. The CDR3 has 14 amino acids. Trimming removed 1 base at V and 1 base at J, with 8 bases between. CDR3: CASSLLSGNTEAFF. DNA for the CDR3: TGTGCCAGCAGCTTGTTGTCGGGGAACACTGAAGCTTTCTTT. The variable domain in full, completed from reference TRBV5-6 and TRBJ1-1, reads DAGVTQSPTHLIKTRGQQVTLRCSPKSGHDTVSWYQQALGQGPQFIFQYYEEEERQRGNFPDRFSGHQFPNYSSELNVNALLLGDSALYLCASSLLSGNTEAFFGQGTRLTVV.

This chain links TRBV5-6 with TRBJ2-3; D is ambiguous. This CDR3 has 15 amino acids. V was cut by 0 bases and J by 0 bases, with 8 bases left in between. From germline, CDR1 is SGHDT and CDR2 YYEEEE. The CDR3 here is CASSLDVTSTDTQYF. The CDR3 nucleotides read TGTGCCAGCAGCTTGGATGTTACTAGCACAGATACGCAGTATTTT.

The chain employs TRBV7-8 and TRBJ1-5; no clear D. Looked up from germline, CDR1 is SGHVS and CDR2 is FQNEAQ. This CDR3 spans 13 amino acids. V was cut by 8 bases and J by 4 bases, with 12 bases left in between. In nucleotides, the CDR3 is TGTGCCAGCGCCTCCGGACTAAATCAGCCCCAGCATTTT. Translated: CASASGLNQPQHF.

The chain joins TRBV7-9 to TRBJ1-2; 10 bases line up with TRBD1. J gave up 1 base and V 4 bases, and 9 bases lay outside the gene matches. The CDR3 is 17 residues long. Germline V gives CDR1 SEHNR, CDR2 FQNEAQ (reference sequence). The CDR3 loop reads CASSSNLGTGDNYGYTF. DNA for the CDR3: TGTGCCAGCAGCTCAAACCTCGGGACAGGGGATAACTATGGCTACACCTTC.

The V call is TRBV7-9, the J call TRBJ1-4; the D is unclear. CDR1 is SEHNR and CDR2 is FQNEAQ in the germline V gene (reference sequence). CDR3 length equals 15 residues. V lost 3 bases, J lost 4 bases, and 12 bases lay in between. The CDR3 sequence is CASSFGRRDNEKLFF. The CDR3 DNA reads TGTGCCAGCAGCTTCGGACGGAGAGATAATGAAAAACTGTTTTTT.

This clone was found once. This chain uses TRBV18 with TRBJ2-5; no reliable D call. This CDR3 region has 15 residues. Between the trimmed V and J ends, which lost 0 bases and 0 bases, there was a span of 8 bases. The germline V gene encodes CDR1 KGHSH and CDR2 LQKENI. CDR3 loop: CASSPPEQYQETQYF. CDR3 DNA: TGTGCCAGCTCACCACCGGAACAGTACCAAGAGACCCAGTACTTC.

The table lists this clone with a count of one. The chain joins TRBV6-1 to TRBJ2-1; weak D call: TRBD2 (5 bases). Germline V gene lookup returns CDR1 MNHNS and CDR2 SASEGT. Trimming shortened V by 3 bases and J by 5 bases, and 17 bases separated the two germline ends. This CDR3 is 16 amino acids long. The chain's CDR3 is CASSDPGRDLNNEQFF. CDR3 nucleotides: TGTGCCAGCAGTGACCCTGGGAGAGATTTAAACAATGAGCAGTTCTTC.

The chain joins TRBV28 to TRBJ2-3; no firm D call. This CDR3 spans 13 amino acids. The V end lost 2 bases, the J end lost 4 bases, and 7 bases lay between the germline ends. CDR1 MDHEN and CDR2 SYDVKM come from the germline V gene. In DNA, the CDR3 is TGTGCCAGCAGTTTACGTTTCCCAGATACGCAGTATTTT. This gives the protein CASSLRFPDTQYF.

V and J are TRBV5-1 and TRBJ2-3; the match to TRBD1 covers 10 bases. This CDR3 contains 14 residues. The J segment lost 4 bases and the V segment lost 4 bases, leaving 3 bases of the junction unmatched. Germline assignment: CDR1 SGHRS and CDR2 YFSETQ. CDR3 sequence: CASSQGQGPDTQYF. The CDR3 nucleotides are TGCGCCAGCAGCCAGGGACAGGGGCCAGATACGCAGTATTTT.

The chain uses TRBV5-1 and TRBJ2-1; D is unclear. The CDR3 runs 14 residues. The ends were cut back, 1 base at V and 0 bases at J, with 5 bases in the middle. Germline V CDR1 and CDR2: SGHRS, YFSETQ. In nucleotides, the CDR3 is TGCGCCAGCAGCTTGCCTAGCTCCTACAATGAGCAGTTCTTC. This gives the protein CASSLPSSYNEQFF. Complete variable domain (other parts from reference TRBV5-1 and TRBJ2-1): KAGVTQTPRYLIKTRGQQVTLSCSPISGHRSVSWYQQTPGQGLQFLFEYFSETQRNKGNFPGRFSGRQFSNSRSEMNVSTLELGDSALYLCASSLPSSYNEQFFGPGTRLTVL.

The chain joins TRBV9 to TRBJ2-2, with D perhaps matching TRBD2 (5 bases). V lost 1 base, J lost 2 bases, and 12 bases lay in between. The CDR3 consists of 16 residues. Germline CDR1 and CDR2: SGDLS and YYNGEE. CDR3 sequence reads: CASSVTPGKNTGELFF. Here the CDR3 DNA reads TGTGCCAGCAGCGTAACCCCCGGGAAAAACACCGGGGAGCTGTTTTTT.

This chain joins TRBV5-1 and TRBJ2-5; no reliable D call. CDR3 length: 15 residues. The ends were cut back, 0 bases at V and 3 bases at J, with 12 bases in the middle. The germline CDR1 and CDR2 sequences are SGHRS and YFSETQ. In nucleotides, the CDR3 is TGCGCCAGCAGCTTGGCCCCGGGCGTAGAAGAGACCCAGTACTTC. It codes for CASSLAPGVEETQYF. Supplemented by reference TRBV5-1 and TRBJ2-5, the full variable domain reads KAGVTQTPRYLIKTRGQQVTLSCSPISGHRSVSWYQQTPGQGLQFLFEYFSETQRNKGNFPGRFSGRQFSNSRSEMNVSTLELGDSALYLCASSLAPGVEETQYFGPGTRLLVL.

The chain carries TRBV15 and TRBJ2-6, with D perhaps given as TRBD1 or TRBD2 (5 bases each). The germline CDR1 and CDR2 sequences are LNHNV and YYDKDF (reference sequence). The CDR3 consists of 16 residues. The V end lost 1 base, the J end lost 0 bases, and 7 bases lay between the germline ends. CDR3 amino acids: CATSRAGGSGANVLTF. The CDR3 DNA is TGTGCCACCAGCAGAGCTGGGGGCTCTGGGGCCAACGTCCTGACTTTC.

This chain joins TRBV7-2 and TRBJ2-4; D tentatively fits TRBD1 or TRBD2 (5 bases each). CDR3 length: 14 residues. Trimming shortened V by 1 base and J by 8 bases, and 12 bases separated the two germline ends. Per the germline V gene, CDR1 is SGHTA and CDR2 is FQGNSA. The CDR3 loop is CASSLDGTGYIQYF. For the CDR3, the DNA is TGTGCCAGCAGCTTAGATGGGACGGGATACATTCAGTACTTC.

For this clone: The DNA is omitted, as the CDR3 cannot be located on it reliably, and the CDR3 follows TCRdb's listing. The rearrangement uses TRBV1 and TRBJ2-3; the table calls TRBD2, which could not be checked here. TRBV1 is annotated as a pseudogene. The CDR3 length equals 19 residues, ends included. CDR3 sequence: CTSSQDLVGVAGGTDTQYF.